A selection of T cell receptor beta chains follows, all from one sample in a study of control samples from healthy donors and cancer patients. This table comes from immunoSEQ multiplex PCR, and its TCRdb copy is limited to in-frame clones, with some not included. The sample holds about 160,000 clones, nearly 96% seen once. Sequencing was done on a sample of blood. The receptor set was obtained from a woman aged 30 to 39 in good health. The CDR3 runs from the conserved cysteine through the conserved F or W.

TRBV18	16	TRBJ2-2	CASSPLWTDNTGELFF
TRBV4-2	14	TRBJ2-2	CASSQDRAAGELFF
TRBV19	13	TRBJ2-5	CASGLADQETQYF
TRBV7-7	13	TRBJ2-5	CASSWDRQETQYF
TRBV7-9	15	TRBJ2-7	CASSSPGTANYEQYF
TRBV5-7	13	TRBJ2-7	CASSSVGVYEQYF
TRBV18	15	TRBJ2-1	CASSPPSGSGNEQFF
TRBV7-3	17	TRBJ2-2	CASSLKLTGVYTGELFF
TRBV6-6	14	TRBJ1-6	CASSYGQRNSPLHF
TRBV5-4	12	TRBJ2-5	CASSSPRKTQYF
TRBV18	13	TRBJ2-3	CASSPSSTDTQYF
TRBV28	15	TRBJ1-2	CASSSRGSYDYGYTF
TRBV6-6	9	TRBJ1-1	CASSYPAFF
TRBV7-2	17	TRBJ2-1	CASSSYHGLAGDNEQFF
TRBV28	14	TRBJ1-1	CASSPRSMNTEAFF
TRBV11-3	12	TRBJ1-1	CASSLAGGATFF
TRBV27	15	TRBJ1-1	CASSYGGQGNTEAFF
TRBV28	15	TRBJ1-3	CASSSIPASGNTIYF
TRBV15	13	TRBJ2-1	CATSRTRRNEQFF
TRBV4-1	18	TRBJ2-7	CASSRRVAGALVQYEQYF